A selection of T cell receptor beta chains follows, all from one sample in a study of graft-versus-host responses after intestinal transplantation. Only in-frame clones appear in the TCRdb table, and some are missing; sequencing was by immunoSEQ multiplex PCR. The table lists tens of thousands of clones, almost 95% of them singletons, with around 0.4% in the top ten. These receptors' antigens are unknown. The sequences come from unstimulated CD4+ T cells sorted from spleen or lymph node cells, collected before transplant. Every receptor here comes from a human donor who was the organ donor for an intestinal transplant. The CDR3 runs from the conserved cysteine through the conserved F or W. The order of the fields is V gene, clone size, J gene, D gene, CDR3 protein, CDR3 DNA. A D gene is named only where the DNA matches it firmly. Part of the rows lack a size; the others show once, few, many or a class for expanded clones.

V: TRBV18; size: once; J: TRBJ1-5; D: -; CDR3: CASSPFKGNQPQHF; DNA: TGTGCCAGCTCACCATTTAAGGGTAATCAGCCCCAGCATTTT
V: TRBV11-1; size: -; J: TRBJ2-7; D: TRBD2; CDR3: CASSPRGGTYEQYF; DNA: TGTGCCAGCAGCCCGCGGGGGGGGACCTACGAGCAGTACTTC
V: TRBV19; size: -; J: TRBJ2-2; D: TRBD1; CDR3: CASSPQGASGELFF; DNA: TGTGCCAGTAGCCCACAGGGGGCGAGCGGGGAGCTGTTTTTT
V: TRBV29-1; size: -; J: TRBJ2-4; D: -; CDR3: CSVEDRKNIQYF; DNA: TGCAGCGTTGAAGACAGGAAAAACATTCAGTACTTC
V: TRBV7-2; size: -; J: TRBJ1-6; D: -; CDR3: CASSFDWGAGSPLHF; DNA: TGTGCCAGCAGCTTCGATTGGGGGGCTGGTTCACCCCTCCACTTT
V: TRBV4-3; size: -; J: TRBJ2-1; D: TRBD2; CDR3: CASSQGPSGVYNEQFF; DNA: TGCGCCAGCAGCCAAGGTCCTAGCGGGGTTTACAATGAGCAGTTCTTC
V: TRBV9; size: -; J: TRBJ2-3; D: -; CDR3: CASTLRDSTDTQYF; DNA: TGTGCCAGCACCCTTAGGGACAGCACAGATACGCAGTATTTT
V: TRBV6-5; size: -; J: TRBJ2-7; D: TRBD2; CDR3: CASSYSSGGTYEQYF; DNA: TGTGCCAGCAGTTACTCTAGCGGGGGGACCTACGAGCAGTACTTC
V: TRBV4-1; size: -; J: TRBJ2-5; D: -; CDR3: CASSQAQEVRTQYF; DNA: TGCGCCAGCAGCCAAGCTCAAGAAGTTCGGACCCAGTACTTC
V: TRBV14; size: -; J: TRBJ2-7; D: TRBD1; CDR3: CASSQDWTGEQYF; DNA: TGTGCCAGCAGCCAAGATTGGACAGGGGAGCAGTACTTC
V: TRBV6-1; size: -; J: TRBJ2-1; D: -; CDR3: CASSKASTGFF; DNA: TGTGCCAGCAGTAAGGCCTCAACGGGGTTCTTC
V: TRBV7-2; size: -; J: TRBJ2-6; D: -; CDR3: CASSLVRSGANVLTF; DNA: TGTGCCAGCAGCTTAGTGCGATCTGGGGCCAACGTCCTGACTTTC
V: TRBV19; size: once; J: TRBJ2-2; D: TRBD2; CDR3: CASSMPRGFLSGELFF; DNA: TGTGCCAGTAGTATGCCGCGGGGGTTTTTGTCCGGGGAGCTGTTTTTT
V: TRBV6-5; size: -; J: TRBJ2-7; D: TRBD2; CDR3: CASSRAGGPLEQYF; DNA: TGTGCCAGCAGCCGAGCGGGGGGGCCTCTCGAGCAGTACTTC
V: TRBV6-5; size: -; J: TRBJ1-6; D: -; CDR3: CASTLRGNSPLHF; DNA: TGTGCCAGCACGCTCAGGGGTAATTCACCCCTCCACTTT
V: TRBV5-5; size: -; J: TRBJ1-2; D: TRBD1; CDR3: CASSPATGLTGYTF; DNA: TGTGCCAGCAGCCCGGCGACAGGGTTGACTGGCTACACCTTC
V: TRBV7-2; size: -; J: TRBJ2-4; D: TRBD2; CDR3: CASSLKLAGTIQYF; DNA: TGTGCCAGCAGCTTAAAGCTAGCGGGGACCATTCAGTACTTC
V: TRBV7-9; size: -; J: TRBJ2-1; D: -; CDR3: CASSSRWGPTSSYNEQFF; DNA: TGTGCCAGCAGCTCACGGTGGGGGCCTACTAGCTCCTACAATGAGCAGTTCTTC
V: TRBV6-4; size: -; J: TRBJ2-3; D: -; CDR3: CASRGGSTDTQYF; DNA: TGTGCCAGCAGGGGCGGGTCAACAGATACGCAGTATTTT
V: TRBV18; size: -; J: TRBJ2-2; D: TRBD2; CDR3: CASSPLAGLRGELFF; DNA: TGTGCCAGCTCACCACTAGCGGGCCTCCGCGGGGAGCTGTTTTTT
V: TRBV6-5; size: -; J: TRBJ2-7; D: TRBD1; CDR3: CASSTGDRPYEQYF; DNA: TGTGCCAGCAGTACCGGGGACAGACCCTACGAGCAGTACTTC
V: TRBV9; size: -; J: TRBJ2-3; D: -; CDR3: CASSARQNTDTQYF; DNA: TGTGCCAGCAGCGCCCGACAGAACACAGATACGCAGTATTTT
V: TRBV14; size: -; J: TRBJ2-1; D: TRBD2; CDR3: CASSQVLPIAGGTGEDEQFF; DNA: TGTGCCAGCAGCCAAGTTCTACCTATAGCGGGGGGGACGGGGGAGGATGAGCAGTTCTTC
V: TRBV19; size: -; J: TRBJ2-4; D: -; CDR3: CASTPGGLKNIQYF; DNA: TGTGCCAGTACCCCGGGGGGCCTCAAAAACATTCAGTACTTC
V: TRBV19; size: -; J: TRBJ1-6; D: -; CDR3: CASSSAGRGSPLHF; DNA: TGTGCCAGTAGTTCTGCGGGGAGGGGGTCACCCCTCCACTTT
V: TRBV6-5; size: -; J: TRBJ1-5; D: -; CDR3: CASGLDGAGQPQHF; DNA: TGTGCCAGCGGCCTCGATGGGGCTGGTCAGCCCCAGCATTTT
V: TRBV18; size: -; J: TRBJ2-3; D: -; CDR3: CASSPMGGRPTDTQYF; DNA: TGTGCCAGCTCACCAATGGGGGGCAGACCCACAGATACGCAGTATTTT
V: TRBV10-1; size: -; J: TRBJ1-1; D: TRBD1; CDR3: CASTSGTGNTEAFF; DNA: TGCGCCAGCACCTCCGGGACAGGGAACACTGAAGCTTTCTTT
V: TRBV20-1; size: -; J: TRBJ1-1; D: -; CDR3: CSARGTEAFF; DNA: TGCAGTGCTAGGGGAACTGAAGCTTTCTTT
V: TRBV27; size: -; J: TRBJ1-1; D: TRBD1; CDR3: CASSSPTGGPNTEAFF; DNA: TGTGCCAGCAGTTCCCCTACAGGGGGCCCGAACACTGAAGCTTTCTTT
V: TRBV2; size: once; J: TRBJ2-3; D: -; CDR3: CASGGYTDTQYF; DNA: TGTGCCAGCGGGGGTTACACAGATACGCAGTATTTT
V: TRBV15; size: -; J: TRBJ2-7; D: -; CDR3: CATSADRRNSYEQYF; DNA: TGTGCCACCAGCGCAGACAGGAGAAACTCCTACGAGCAGTACTTC
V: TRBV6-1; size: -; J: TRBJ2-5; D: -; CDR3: CASSDRGAVETQYF; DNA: TGTGCCAGCAGTGACAGGGGGGCAGTGGAGACCCAGTACTTC
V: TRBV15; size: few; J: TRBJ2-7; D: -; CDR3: CATSADRRNSYEQYF; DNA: TGTGCCACCAGCGCAGACAGGAGAAACTCCTACGAGCAGTACTTC
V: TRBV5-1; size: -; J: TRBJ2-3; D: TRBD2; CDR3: CASSSGTSGVTDTQYF; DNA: TGCGCCAGCAGCTCCGGGACTAGCGGGGTGACAGATACGCAGTATTTT
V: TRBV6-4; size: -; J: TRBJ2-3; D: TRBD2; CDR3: CASSERGGTDTQYF; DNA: TGTGCCAGCAGTGAACGGGGGGGCACAGATACGCAGTATTTT